The present T cell receptor beta chain was sequenced within a study of cytomegalovirus exposure and HLA in healthy donors. Germline lookup yields CDR1 SGDLS and CDR2 YYNGEE. The CDR3 is 15 amino acids. Note on this clone: A read error may account for a junction end that differs from germline. In the same sample, other DNA sequences code for this CDR3.

The primer mix had 60 Vbeta and 13 Jbeta primers. Some clones are missing from TCRdb's copy, which holds only in-frame ones; the method was immunoSEQ multiplex PCR. There are over 95,000 clones in the sample; roughly three quarters occur only once, and roughly 2% lies in the top ten. Sequenced material: PBMCs. The TCR was taken from a man aged 35 to 55 in good health and CMV-seronegative. This chain uses TRBV9 with TRBJ2-1, with 7 bases fitting TRBD2. CDR3 in DNA: TGTGCCAGTAGCGTGGGAGGGCCTTCCTACAATGAGCAGTTCTTC. Residues: CASSVGGPSYNEQFF.